The 5 T cell receptor beta chains presented below share a single source sample, sequenced in a study of T cell repertoires in cytomegalovirus infection. TCRdb reanalysed the reads using MiXCR and keeps one entry per CDR3 protein. Among some 900,000 distinct CDR3 sequences listed, 32% were seen once. No antigens are known for them. Material: cultured CD8+ T cells from PBMCs, obtained from culture after CMV antigen stimulation. Source of these receptors: a human donor in good health (CMV status not recorded). Some clones in this sample may be carry-over from other donors' samples.

This clonotype appeared a few times. The J gene is TRBJ2-1, the V gene TRBV5-6; possible D gene TRBD2, 6 bases. From germline, CDR1 is SGHDT and CDR2 YYEEEE. V was cut by 4 bases and J by 9 bases, with 26 bases left in between. This CDR3 spans 17 amino acids. The CDR3 loop is CASSLRASASPGGEQFF. DNA of the CDR3: TGTGCCAGCAGCCTAAGGGCTAGCGCGTCCCCCGGCGGTGAGCAGTTCTTC.

In this sample, this clonotype turned up a few times. V and J are TRBV15 and TRBJ2-3; D is possibly TRBD1 (5 bases). Germline V gene lookup returns CDR1 LNHNV and CDR2 YYDKDF (reference sequence). Trimming left V 1 base short and J 3 bases short, with 11 bases between. The CDR3 contains 15 residues. The CDR3 nucleotides are TGTGCCACCAGCAGAGTAGGGGTAGGGACAGATACGCAGTATTTT. Protein product: CATSRVGVGTDTQYF.

The sample holds a few counts of this clonotype. The chain recombines TRBV19 with TRBJ1-1; tentatively, D is TRBD1 (5 bases). Trimming took off 6 bases at V and 0 bases at J, with 8 bases between the two ends. Germline CDR1 is LNHDA and CDR2 is SQIVND (reference sequence). The CDR3 covers 13 residues. In nucleotides, the CDR3 is TGTGCCAGTAGAGGGACTCTGAACACTGAAGCTTTCTTT. Its protein is CASRGTLNTEAFF.

This clonotype appeared a few times. This chain connects TRBV6-8 to TRBJ2-2; D remains unclear. The germline V gene encodes CDR1 MNHGY and CDR2 SAAAGT. This CDR3 comprises 12 residues. V was pared by 4 bases and J by 7 bases, with 7 bases between. The CDR3 loop is CASSFLDGELFF. The DNA of the CDR3 is TGTGCCAGCAGTTTCTTGGACGGGGAGCTGTTTTTT.

As concerns this clonotype: This could be a read error, since a much larger clone is one nucleotide away. V usage is TRBV19 and J usage is TRBJ1-5, with D maybe TRBD1 (5 bases). This CDR3 contains 15 residues. Germline CDR1 LNHDA, CDR2 SQIVND (reference sequence). This CDR3 reads CANSTDDSTNQPQHF. The CDR3, as DNA: TGTGCCAATAGTACCGACGACAGTACCAATCAGCCCCAGCATTTT.